Each of the 5 T cell receptor beta chains below was sequenced from the same sample in a study of T cell repertoires in cytomegalovirus infection. Their antigens remain unidentified. In TCRdb, the reads were re-called with MiXCR into one record per CDR3 protein. In the table there are some 920,000 distinct CDR3 sequences, 25% to 40% of which are singletons. The sample consisted of cultured CD8+ T cells from PBMCs, taken from culture after CMV antigen stimulation. All receptors come from a human donor in good health (CMV status not recorded). Some clones in this sample may be carry-over from other donors' samples.

V and J are TRBV6-6 and TRBJ2-2; D possibly uses TRBD1 or TRBD2 (5 bases each). This CDR3 has 16 amino acids. The ends were cut back, 3 bases at V and 7 bases at J, with 18 bases in the middle. CDR1 and CDR2 from the germline V gene are MNHNY and SVGAGI (reference sequence). The CDR3 DNA sequence: TGTGCCAGCAGTTATCTCGATTTGGGGGTCGGCGGGGAGCTGTTTTTT. Protein: CASSYLDLGVGGELFF.

In its sample, this clonotype was seen a few times. The chain combines TRBV9 with TRBJ1-1; D unclear. This CDR3 is built from 14 residues. CDR1 SGDLS and CDR2 YYNGEE come from the germline V gene. V was clipped by 4 bases and J by 4 bases, with 14 bases between them. CDR3 in amino acids: CASSLPGSGTEAFF. CDR3 bases: TGTGCCAGCAGCCTCCCGGGGTCGGGCACTGAAGCTTTCTTT. The whole variable domain, filled in from reference TRBV9 and TRBJ1-1, reads DSGVTQTPKHLITATGQRVTLRCSPRSGDLSVYWYQQSLDQGLQFLIQYYNGEERAKGNILERFSAQQFPDLHSELNLSSLELGDSALYFCASSLPGSGTEAFFGQGTRLTVV.

This chain uses TRBV11-2 with TRBJ1-5; 8 bases align to TRBD1. This CDR3 is built from 15 residues. CDR1 is SGHAT, CDR2 FQNNGV, per germline. The ends lost 2 bases at V and 3 bases at J; junction bases unmatched: 3. CDR3 amino acids: CASSLHRGTNQPQHF. The DNA for the CDR3 is TGTGCCAGCAGCTTACACAGGGGGACCAATCAGCCCCAGCATTTT.

This clonotype appeared many times. The chain employs TRBV7-6 and TRBJ2-7, with 11 bases matching TRBD1. J gave up 7 bases and V 5 bases, and 7 bases lay outside the gene matches. The CDR3 loop spans 14 amino acids. From germline, CDR1 is SGHVS and CDR2 FNYEAQ. The CDR3 reads CASSPGQGAREQYV. CDR3 nucleotides: TGTGCCAGCAGCCCCGGACAGGGGGCTCGGGAGCAGTACGTC.

This clonotype was observed a few times. The chain couples TRBV7-3 to TRBJ2-1, with TRBD1 matching 11 bases. Trimming took 3 bases from V and 7 from J; bases not matched to a gene: 14. CDR3 length equals 18 residues. Germline V gene lookup returns CDR1 SGHTA and CDR2 FQGTGA. CDR3 nucleotide sequence: TGTGCCAGCAGCTTGGTGGGGTACCGGGACAGGGGGAGGAATGAGCAGTTCTTC. This gives the protein CASSLVGYRDRGRNEQFF.